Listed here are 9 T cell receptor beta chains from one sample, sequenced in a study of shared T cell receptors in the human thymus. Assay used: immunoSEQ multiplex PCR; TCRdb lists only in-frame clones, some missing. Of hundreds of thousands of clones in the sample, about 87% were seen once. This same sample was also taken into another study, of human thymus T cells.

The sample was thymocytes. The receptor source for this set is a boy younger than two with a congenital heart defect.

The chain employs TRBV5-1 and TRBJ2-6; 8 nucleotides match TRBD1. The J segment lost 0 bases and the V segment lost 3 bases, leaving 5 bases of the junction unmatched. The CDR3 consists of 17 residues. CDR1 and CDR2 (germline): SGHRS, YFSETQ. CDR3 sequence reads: CASSSGTGHSGANVLTF. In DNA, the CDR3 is TGCGCCAGCAGCTCCGGGACAGGCCACTCTGGGGCCAACGTCCTGACTTTC.

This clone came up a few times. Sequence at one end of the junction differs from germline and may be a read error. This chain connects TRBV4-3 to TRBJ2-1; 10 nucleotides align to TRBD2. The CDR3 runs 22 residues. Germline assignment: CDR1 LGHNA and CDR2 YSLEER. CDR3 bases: TGCGCCAGCAGCCAAGAGGGCCGGCTAGCGGGAGTCCACCAGTCGTCCTTCAATGAGCAGTTCTTC. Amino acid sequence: CASSQEGRLAGVHQSSFNEQFF.

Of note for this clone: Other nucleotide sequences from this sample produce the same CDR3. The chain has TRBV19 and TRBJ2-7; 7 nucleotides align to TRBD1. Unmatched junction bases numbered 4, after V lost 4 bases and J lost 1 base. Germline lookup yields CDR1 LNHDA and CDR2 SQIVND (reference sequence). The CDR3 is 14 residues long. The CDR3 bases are TGTGCCAGTAGTACCACAGGGGTTTCCTACGAGCAGTACTTC. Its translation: CASSTTGVSYEQYF.

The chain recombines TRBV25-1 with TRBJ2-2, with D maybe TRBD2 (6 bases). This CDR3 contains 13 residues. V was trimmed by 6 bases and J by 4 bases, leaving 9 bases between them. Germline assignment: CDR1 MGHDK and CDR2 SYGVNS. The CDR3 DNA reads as TGTGCCAGCAGCGCGGGATTCACCGGGGAGCTGTTTTTT. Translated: CASSAGFTGELFF. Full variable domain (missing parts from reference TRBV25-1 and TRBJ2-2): EADIYQTPRYLVIGTGKKITLECSQTMGHDKMYWYQQDPGMELHLIHYSYGVNSTEKGDLSSESTVSRIRTEHFPLTLESARPSHTSQYLCASSAGFTGELFFGEGSRLTVL.

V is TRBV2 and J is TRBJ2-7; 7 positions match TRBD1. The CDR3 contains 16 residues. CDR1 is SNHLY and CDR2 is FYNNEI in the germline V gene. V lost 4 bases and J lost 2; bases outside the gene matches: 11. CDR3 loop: CASSVRPPTGPYEQYF. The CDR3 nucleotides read TGTGCCAGCAGTGTTCGACCCCCGACAGGGCCCTACGAGCAGTACTTC.

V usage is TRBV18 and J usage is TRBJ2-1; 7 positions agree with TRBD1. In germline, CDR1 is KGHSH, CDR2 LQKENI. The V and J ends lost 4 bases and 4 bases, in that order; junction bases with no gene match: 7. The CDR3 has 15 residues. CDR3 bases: TGTGCCAGCTCACTCTGGGACAGTCAGTACAATGAGCAGTTCTTC. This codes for CASSLWDSQYNEQFF.

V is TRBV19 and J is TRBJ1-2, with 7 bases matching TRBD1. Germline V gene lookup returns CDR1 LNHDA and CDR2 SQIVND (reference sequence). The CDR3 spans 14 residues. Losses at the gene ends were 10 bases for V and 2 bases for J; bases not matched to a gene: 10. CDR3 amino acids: CATRNRDRNYGYTF. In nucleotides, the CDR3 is TGTGCCACTAGGAACCGGGACAGAAACTATGGCTACACCTTC.

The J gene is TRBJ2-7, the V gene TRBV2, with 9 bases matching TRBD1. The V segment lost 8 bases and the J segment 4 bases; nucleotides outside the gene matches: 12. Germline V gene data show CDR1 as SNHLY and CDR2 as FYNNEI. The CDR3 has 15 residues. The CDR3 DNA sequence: TGTGCCAGCTGTTCAGGTTTCGGACAGGGGTACGAGCAGTACTTC. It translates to CASCSGFGQGYEQYF.

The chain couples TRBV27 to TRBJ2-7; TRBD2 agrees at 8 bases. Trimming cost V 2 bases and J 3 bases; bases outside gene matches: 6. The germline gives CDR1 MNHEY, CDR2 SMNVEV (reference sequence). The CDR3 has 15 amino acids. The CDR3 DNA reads TGTGCCAGCAGTTTAGAAGCGGGAGAGAACTACGAGCAGTACTTC. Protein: CASSLEAGENYEQYF.